A single sample is the source of the 23 T cell receptor beta chains below, sequenced in a study of CD8 T cells in Susac syndrome. With random hexamers, 0.5 to 1 ug RNA was reverse transcribed. In TCRdb, the immunoSEQ multiplex PCR reads were re-called with MiXCR into one record per CDR3 protein. The sample includes roughly 100,000 distinct CDR3 sequences, approximately 94% of them seen just once. The sequencing input was CD8+ T cells from PBMCs. The receptors stem from a human donor with Susac syndrome.

V and J are TRBV5-4 and TRBJ1-5; maybe TRBD1 (5 bases). The CDR3 is 13 amino acids. Germline CDR1 reads SGHNT; CDR2 reads YYREEE (reference sequence). V gave up 5 bases and J gave up 10 bases, with 16 bases separating them. CDR3 loop: CASSVQGGGPQHF. For the CDR3, the DNA is TGTGCCAGCAGTGTCCAGGGCGGAGGTCCCCAGCATTTT.

The gene calls are TRBV7-9 and TRBJ2-1, with 8 bases identical to TRBD2. CDR1 SEHNR and CDR2 FQNEAQ come from the germline V gene (reference sequence). This CDR3 spans 15 amino acids. The J segment lost 3 bases and the V segment lost 5 bases, leaving 6 bases of the junction unmatched. CDR3 sequence reads: CASSPAGALYNEQFF. For the CDR3, the DNA is TGTGCCAGCAGCCCAGCGGGGGCCCTCTACAATGAGCAGTTCTTC.

The V gene is TRBV25-1, the J gene TRBJ2-1; D remains unclear. CDR3 length equals 11 residues. The germline V gene encodes CDR1 MGHDK and CDR2 SYGVNS. Trimming took 4 bases from V and 6 from J, leaving 4 bases between them. For the CDR3, the DNA is TGTGCCAGCAGTGTCACCAATGAGCAGTTCTTC. Its protein is CASSVTNEQFF.

CDR3 coding DNA: TGCAGTGCTAGAGATCGGTCGGGGCCCACTAGGTACAATGAGCAGTTCTTC. Translated, it gives CSARDRSGPTRYNEQFF. This chain links TRBV20-1 with TRBJ2-1; D possibly uses TRBD1 or TRBD2 (5 bases each). The CDR3 has 17 residues. Germline V CDR1 and CDR2: DFQATT, SNEGSKA (reference sequence). V gave up 0 bases and J gave up 4 bases, with 19 bases separating them.

This sequence joins TRBV4-2 and TRBJ2-1, with 10 nucleotides matching TRBD2. There are 17 residues in the CDR3. Germline V lookup: CDR1 LGHNA, CDR2 YNFKEQ. The V and J ends lost 4 bases and 5 bases, in that order; junction bases with no gene match: 11. The CDR3 DNA is TGTGCCAGCAGCCTACGACTAGCGGGCCTGAAGGACAATGAGCAGTTCTTC. Protein product: CASSLRLAGLKDNEQFF.

V gene TRBV6-5 combines with J gene TRBJ2-5, with TRBD1 identical over 8 bases. The V gene end was trimmed by 0 bases and the J gene end by 5 bases; junction bases not matched to a gene: 5. Germline loops: CDR1 MNHEY, CDR2 SVGAGI. The CDR3 loop spans 15 amino acids. The CDR3 here is CASSYSAGGEETQYF. The CDR3 nucleotides are TGTGCCAGCAGTTACTCGGCAGGGGGCGAGGAGACCCAGTACTTC.

The V and J genes are TRBV13 and TRBJ2-7; 8 bases match TRBD1. Germline values: CDR1 PRHDT, CDR2 FYEKMQ (reference sequence). V was clipped by 5 bases and J by 4 bases; unmatched bases: 13. The CDR3 runs 16 residues. The chain's CDR3 is CASSPRQGPLIYEQYF. CDR3 DNA sequence: TGTGCCAGCAGCCCGCGACAGGGGCCCCTCATATACGAGCAGTACTTC.

V usage is TRBV9 and J usage is TRBJ1-2; TRBD1 agrees at 10 bases. The germline gives CDR1 SGDLS, CDR2 YYNGEE. The ends lost 3 bases at V and 8 bases at J; junction bases unmatched: 10. This CDR3 comprises 15 residues. The CDR3 loop is CASSEGQGPSFGYTF. Here the CDR3 DNA reads TGTGCCAGCAGCGAGGGACAGGGGCCTAGCTTCGGCTACACCTTC.

The chain links TRBV27 to TRBJ1-5, with unresolved D. Germline V gene data show CDR1 as MNHEY and CDR2 as SMNVEV (reference sequence). Trimming removed 0 bases at V and 5 bases at J, with 11 bases between. The CDR3 loop spans 15 amino acids. Here the CDR3 DNA reads TGTGCCAGCAGTTTATCGGCGGGAATGGATCAGCCCCAGCATTTT. Translating it yields CASSLSAGMDQPQHF.

This clonotype was recorded once. The V call is TRBV9, the J call TRBJ2-1, with 7 bases identical to TRBD1. Germline V gene sequence: CDR1 SGDLS, CDR2 YYNGEE. The CDR3 loop spans 13 amino acids. Trimming at V came to 4 bases and at J to 9 bases, leaving 7 bases not matched to a gene. The CDR3 is CASSIGGVGEQFF. Written as DNA, the CDR3 is TGTGCCAGCAGCATAGGGGGCGTTGGTGAGCAGTTCTTC.

This chain connects TRBV29-1 to TRBJ2-1; 7 bases line up with TRBD2. With 3 bases clipped from V and 7 bases from J, the junction kept 9 bases outside the gene matches. Per the germline V gene, CDR1 is SQVTM and CDR2 is ANQGSEA. This CDR3 contains 14 residues. This CDR3 reads CSVDWKGGLNEQFF. The CDR3 bases are TGCAGCGTTGATTGGAAGGGAGGGTTAAATGAGCAGTTCTTC.

The chain links TRBV23-1 to TRBJ1-2; TRBD1 is a possible D gene (6 bases). Being an ORF, TRBV23-1 has a function that is uncertain. V was cut by 4 bases and J by 2 bases, with 17 bases left in between. The CDR3 has 16 amino acids. CDR3 in amino acids: CASSPWLPGDNYGYTF. DNA of the CDR3: TGCGCCAGCAGTCCCTGGCTCCCAGGGGACAACTATGGCTACACCTTC.

This rearrangement joins TRBV7-9 to TRBJ1-4; D is perhaps TRBD1 (5 bases). Germline-derived CDR1 and CDR2 are SEHNR and FQNEAQ (reference sequence). The CDR3 is made up of 15 amino acids. V lost 4 bases and J 6 bases, leaving 15 bases between the germline ends. CDR3 residues: CASSSSEGNHEKLFF. The CDR3 nucleotides read TGTGCCAGCAGCTCCTCCGAGGGGAATCATGAAAAACTGTTTTTT.

J is TRBJ2-1 and V is TRBV4-3, with D unclear. V was cut by 4 bases and J by 6 bases, with 13 bases left in between. Germline values: CDR1 LGHNA, CDR2 YSLEER. This CDR3 has 14 residues. For the CDR3, the DNA is TGCGCCAGCAGCCTCAAGGTACATGCCAATGAGCAGTTCTTC. Protein product: CASSLKVHANEQFF.

In this sample, this clonotype turned up once. The rearrangement uses TRBV9 and TRBJ1-1, with 9 bases identical to TRBD1. V lost 4 bases to trimming and J lost 5 bases; unmatched junction nucleotides: 9. The CDR3 extends over 15 amino acids. Germline V gene sequence: CDR1 SGDLS, CDR2 YYNGEE. CDR3 loop: CASSPGQGPGTEAFF. The CDR3 DNA is TGTGCCAGCAGCCCGGGACAGGGCCCAGGGACTGAAGCTTTCTTT.

V is TRBV18 and J is TRBJ1-6, with D unclear. V was pared by 6 bases and J by 5 bases, with 17 bases between. The CDR3 consists of 16 residues. The germline CDR1 and CDR2 sequences are KGHSH and LQKENI. The CDR3 loop reads CASSPTFSGDNSPLHF. For the CDR3, the DNA is TGTGCCAGCTCCCCTACATTTAGTGGCGATAATTCACCCCTCCACTTT.

The chain has TRBV9 and TRBJ1-1; no firm D call. Germline V gives CDR1 SGDLS, CDR2 YYNGEE. CDR3 length: 13 residues. Trimming took off 4 bases at V and 1 base at J, with 8 bases between the two ends. CDR3 coding DNA: TGTGCCAGCAGCCCTAATTCGAACACTGAAGCTTTCTTT. This translates into CASSPNSNTEAFF.

This clonotype was seen a handful of times. The chain joins TRBV9 to TRBJ2-3; D remains unclear. The CDR3 has 13 amino acids. V dropped 4 bases and J dropped 0 bases, with 6 bases sitting between them. Per germline, CDR1 SGDLS and CDR2 YYNGEE. This chain's CDR3 is CASSPSSTDTQYF. For the CDR3, the DNA is TGTGCCAGCAGCCCCTCTAGCACAGATACGCAGTATTTT.

The chain links TRBV29-1 to TRBJ1-3, with D tentatively TRBD1 (6 bases). Germline V gene data show CDR1 as SQVTM and CDR2 as ANQGSEA. V lost 5 bases and J lost 4, with 12 bases in between. This CDR3 spans 13 amino acids. In nucleotides, the CDR3 is TGCAGCGTTTGGGGGACACCCGGAAACACCATATATTTT. It codes for CSVWGTPGNTIYF.

The V call is TRBV9, the J call TRBJ2-1; 7 nucleotides align to TRBD2. Germline V gene sequence: CDR1 SGDLS, CDR2 YYNGEE. The junction had 4 bases not matched to a gene; V was cut back by 2 bases and J by 8 bases. CDR3 length: 13 amino acids. CDR3 nucleotide sequence: TGTGCCAGCAGCGTGCAGACTAGCTATGAGCAGTTCTTC. Encoded protein: CASSVQTSYEQFF.

V usage is TRBV5-6 and J usage is TRBJ2-7; D is unclear. The germline CDR1 and CDR2 sequences are SGHDT and YYEEEE. The CDR3 sequence is 13 residues long. Trimming stripped 0 bases from V and 5 bases from J, with 9 bases between. The CDR3 loop is CASSLEAADEQYF. The CDR3, as DNA: TGTGCCAGCAGCTTGGAGGCCGCGGACGAGCAGTACTTC.

This rearrangement joins TRBV2 to TRBJ2-7; maybe TRBD2 (5 bases). This CDR3 has 12 amino acids. CDR1 and CDR2 (germline): SNHLY, FYNNEI. V shed 4 bases and J shed 4 bases, with 8 bases lying between them. CDR3 residues: CASSGTRYEQYF. The CDR3 DNA is TGTGCCAGCAGTGGGACTCGATACGAGCAGTACTTC.

The chain is built from TRBV2 and TRBJ2-7; 10 bases map to TRBD2. This CDR3 has 15 amino acids. J was trimmed by 0 bases and V by 3 bases; bases with no gene match: 2. The germline V gene has CDR1 SNHLY and CDR2 FYNNEI. As DNA, the CDR3 is TGTGCCAGCAGTGATTCTAGCGGGAGCTCCTACGAGCAGTACTTC. It specifies CASSDSSGSSYEQYF.